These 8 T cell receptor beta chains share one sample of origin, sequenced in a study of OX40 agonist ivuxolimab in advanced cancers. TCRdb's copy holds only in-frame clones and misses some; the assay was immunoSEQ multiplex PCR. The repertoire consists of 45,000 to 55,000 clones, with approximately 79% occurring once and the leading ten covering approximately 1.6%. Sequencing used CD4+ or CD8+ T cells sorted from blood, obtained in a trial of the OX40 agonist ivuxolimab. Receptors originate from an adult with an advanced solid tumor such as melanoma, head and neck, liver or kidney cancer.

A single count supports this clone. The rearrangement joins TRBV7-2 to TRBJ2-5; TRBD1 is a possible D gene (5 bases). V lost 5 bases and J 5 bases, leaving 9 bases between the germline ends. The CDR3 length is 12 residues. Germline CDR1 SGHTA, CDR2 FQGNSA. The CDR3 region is CASSLAGETQYF. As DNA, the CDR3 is TGTGCCAGCAGCCTCGCAGGGGAGACCCAGTACTTC.

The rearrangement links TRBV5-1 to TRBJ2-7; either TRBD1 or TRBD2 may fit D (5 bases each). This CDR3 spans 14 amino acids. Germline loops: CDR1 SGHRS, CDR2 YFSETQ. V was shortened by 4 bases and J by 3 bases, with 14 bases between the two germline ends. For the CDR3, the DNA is TGCGCCAGCAGCCTAAACCGGGACGTCTACGAGCAGTACTTC. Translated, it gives CASSLNRDVYEQYF.

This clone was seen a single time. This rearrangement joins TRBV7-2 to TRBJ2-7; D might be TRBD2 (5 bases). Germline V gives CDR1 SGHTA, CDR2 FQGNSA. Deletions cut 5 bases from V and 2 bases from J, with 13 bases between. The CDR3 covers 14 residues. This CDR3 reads CASSPESGTYEQYF. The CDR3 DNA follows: TGTGCCAGCAGCCCGGAAAGCGGAACCTACGAGCAGTACTTC.

The CDR3 protein is CASRLQGLPLHF. CDR3 sequence (DNA): TGCGCCAGCAGGTTACAGGGGTTACCCCTCCACTTT. This chain joins TRBV10-2 and TRBJ1-6; 7 bases agree with TRBD1. Looked up from germline, CDR1 is WSHSY and CDR2 is SAAADI. This CDR3 is 12 amino acids long. J gave up 12 bases and V 6 bases, and 5 bases lay outside the gene matches.

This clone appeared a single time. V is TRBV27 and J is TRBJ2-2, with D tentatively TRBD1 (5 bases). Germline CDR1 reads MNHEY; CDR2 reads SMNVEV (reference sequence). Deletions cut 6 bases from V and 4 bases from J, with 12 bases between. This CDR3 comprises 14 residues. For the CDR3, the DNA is TGTGCCAGCAGCCAAGACAGACTCACCGGGGAGCTGTTTTTT. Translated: CASSQDRLTGELFF.

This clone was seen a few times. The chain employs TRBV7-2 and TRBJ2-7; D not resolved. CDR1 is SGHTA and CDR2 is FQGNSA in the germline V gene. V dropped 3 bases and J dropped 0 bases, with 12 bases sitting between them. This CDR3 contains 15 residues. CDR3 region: CASSFGARYSYEQYF. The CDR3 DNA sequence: TGTGCCAGCAGCTTCGGAGCGAGATACTCCTACGAGCAGTACTTC.

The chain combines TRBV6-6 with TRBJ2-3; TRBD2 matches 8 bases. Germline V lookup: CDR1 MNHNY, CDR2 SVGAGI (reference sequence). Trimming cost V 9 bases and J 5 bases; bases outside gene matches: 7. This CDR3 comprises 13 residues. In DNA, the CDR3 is TGTGCCAGTAAGCGGGAGTTCGGAGATACGCAGTATTTT. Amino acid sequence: CASKREFGDTQYF.

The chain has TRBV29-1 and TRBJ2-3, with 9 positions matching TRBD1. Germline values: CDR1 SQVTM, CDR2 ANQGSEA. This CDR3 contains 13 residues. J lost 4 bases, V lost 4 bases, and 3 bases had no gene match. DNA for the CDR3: TGCAGCGTTGCGCGACAGGGGGCAGATACGCAGTATTTT. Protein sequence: CSVARQGADTQYF.